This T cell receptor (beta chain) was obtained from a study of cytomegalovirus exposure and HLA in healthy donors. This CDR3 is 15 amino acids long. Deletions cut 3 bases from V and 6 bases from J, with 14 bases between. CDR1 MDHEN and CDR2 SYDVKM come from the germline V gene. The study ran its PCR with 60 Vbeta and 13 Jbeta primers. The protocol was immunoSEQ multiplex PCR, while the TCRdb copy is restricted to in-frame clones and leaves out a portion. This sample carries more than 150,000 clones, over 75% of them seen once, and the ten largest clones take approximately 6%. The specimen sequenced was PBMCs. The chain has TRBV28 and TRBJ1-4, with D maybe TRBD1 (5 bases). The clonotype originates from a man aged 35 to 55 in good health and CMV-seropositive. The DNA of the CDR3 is TGTGCCAGCAGTTTTCGTGGGACGGGGGATGAAAAACTGTTTTTT. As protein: CASSFRGTGDEKLFF.